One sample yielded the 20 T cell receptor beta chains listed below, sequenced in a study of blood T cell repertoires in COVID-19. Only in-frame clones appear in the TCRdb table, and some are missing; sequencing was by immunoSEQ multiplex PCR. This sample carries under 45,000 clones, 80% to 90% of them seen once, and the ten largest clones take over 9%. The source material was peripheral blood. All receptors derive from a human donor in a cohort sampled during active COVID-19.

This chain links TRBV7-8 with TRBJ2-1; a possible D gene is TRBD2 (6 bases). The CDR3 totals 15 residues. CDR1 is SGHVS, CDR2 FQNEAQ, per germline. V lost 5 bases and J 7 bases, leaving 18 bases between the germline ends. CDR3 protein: CASSLGHDSGNEQFF. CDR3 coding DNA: TGTGCCAGCAGCCTAGGTCATGATAGCGGAAATGAGCAGTTCTTC.

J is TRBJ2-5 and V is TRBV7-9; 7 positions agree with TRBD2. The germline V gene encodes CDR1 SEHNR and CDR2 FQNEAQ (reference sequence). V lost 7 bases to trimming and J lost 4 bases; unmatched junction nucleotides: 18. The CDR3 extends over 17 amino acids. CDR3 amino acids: CASNYPPGLIIGETQYF. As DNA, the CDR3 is TGTGCCAGCAACTACCCACCGGGACTAATAATTGGAGAGACCCAGTACTTC.

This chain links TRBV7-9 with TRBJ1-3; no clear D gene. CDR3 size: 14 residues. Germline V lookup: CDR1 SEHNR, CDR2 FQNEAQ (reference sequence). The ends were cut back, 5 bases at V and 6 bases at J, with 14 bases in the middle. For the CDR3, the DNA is TGTGCCAGCAGCCGTTCAGGTTCCGAAAACACCATATATTTT. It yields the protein CASSRSGSENTIYF.

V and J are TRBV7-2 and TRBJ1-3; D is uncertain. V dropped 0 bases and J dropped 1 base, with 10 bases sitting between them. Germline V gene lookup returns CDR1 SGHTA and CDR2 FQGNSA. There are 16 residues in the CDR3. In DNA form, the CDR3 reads TGTGCCAGCAGCTTAGCGGAGGGTCTATCTGGAAACACCATATATTTT. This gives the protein CASSLAEGLSGNTIYF.

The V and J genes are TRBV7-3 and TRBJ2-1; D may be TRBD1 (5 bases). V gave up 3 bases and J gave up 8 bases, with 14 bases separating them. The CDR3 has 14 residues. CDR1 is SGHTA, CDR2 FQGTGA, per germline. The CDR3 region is CASSLDTSGYEQFF. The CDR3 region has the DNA TGTGCCAGCAGCTTGGACACTTCGGGCTATGAGCAGTTCTTC.

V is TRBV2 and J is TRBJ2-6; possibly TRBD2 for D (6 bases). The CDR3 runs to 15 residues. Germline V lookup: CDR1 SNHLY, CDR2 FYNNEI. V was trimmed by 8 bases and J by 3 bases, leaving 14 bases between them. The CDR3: CASSVLASGANVLTF. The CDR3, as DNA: TGTGCCAGCTCCGTTCTAGCGAGTGGGGCCAACGTCCTGACTTTC.

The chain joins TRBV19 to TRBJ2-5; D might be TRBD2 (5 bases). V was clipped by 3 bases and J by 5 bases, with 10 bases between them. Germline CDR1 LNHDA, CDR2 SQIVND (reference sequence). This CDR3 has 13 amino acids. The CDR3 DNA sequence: TGTGCCAGTAGTATGCGGGTACGGGAGACCCAGTACTTC. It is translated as CASSMRVRETQYF.

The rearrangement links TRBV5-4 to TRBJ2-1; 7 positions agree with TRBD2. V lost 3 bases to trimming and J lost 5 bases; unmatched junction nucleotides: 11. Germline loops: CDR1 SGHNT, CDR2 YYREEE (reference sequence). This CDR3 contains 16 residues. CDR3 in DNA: TGTGCCAGCAGCTATCCGAATAGCGGGCTTCACAATGAGCAGTTCTTC. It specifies CASSYPNSGLHNEQFF.

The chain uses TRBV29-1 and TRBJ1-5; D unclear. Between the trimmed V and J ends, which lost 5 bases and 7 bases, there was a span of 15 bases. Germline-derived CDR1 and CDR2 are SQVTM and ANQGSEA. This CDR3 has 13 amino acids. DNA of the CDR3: TGCAGCGTTAGAGGGCAAGCAGGACAGCCCCAGCATTTT. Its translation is CSVRGQAGQPQHF.

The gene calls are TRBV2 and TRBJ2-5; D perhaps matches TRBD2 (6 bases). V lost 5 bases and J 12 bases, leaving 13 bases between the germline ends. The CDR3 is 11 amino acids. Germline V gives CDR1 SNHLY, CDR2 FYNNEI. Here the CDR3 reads CASSRKGGKYF. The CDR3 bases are TGTGCCAGCAGTAGAAAAGGAGGGAAGTACTTC.

The CDR3 reads CASSLPPTAAYGYTF. CDR3 in DNA: TGTGCCAGCAGCTTACCCCCCACAGCTGCTTATGGCTACACCTTC. The chain uses TRBV7-2 and TRBJ1-2; no clear D. Trimming took 2 bases from V and 5 from J, leaving 15 bases between them. CDR1 is SGHTA, CDR2 FQGNSA, per germline. The CDR3 runs to 15 residues.

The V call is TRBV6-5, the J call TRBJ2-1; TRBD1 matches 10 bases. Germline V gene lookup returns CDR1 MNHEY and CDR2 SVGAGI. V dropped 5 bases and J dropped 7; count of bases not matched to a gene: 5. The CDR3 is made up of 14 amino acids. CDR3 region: CASSTDRGLNEQFF. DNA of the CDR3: TGTGCCAGCAGTACGGACAGGGGGTTGAATGAGCAGTTCTTC.

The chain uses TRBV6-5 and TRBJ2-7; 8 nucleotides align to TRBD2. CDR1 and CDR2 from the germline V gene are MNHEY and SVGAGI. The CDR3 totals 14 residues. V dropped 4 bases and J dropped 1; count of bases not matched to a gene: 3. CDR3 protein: CASSFSGGSYEQYF. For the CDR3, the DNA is TGTGCCAGCAGTTTTTCGGGAGGGTCCTACGAGCAGTACTTC.

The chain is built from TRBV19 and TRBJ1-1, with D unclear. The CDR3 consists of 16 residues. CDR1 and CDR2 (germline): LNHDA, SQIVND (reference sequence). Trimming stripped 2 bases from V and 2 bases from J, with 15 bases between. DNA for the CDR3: TGTGCCAGTAGTATATCCTCGGATCGGGTAAACACTGAAGCTTTCTTT. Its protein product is CASSISSDRVNTEAFF.

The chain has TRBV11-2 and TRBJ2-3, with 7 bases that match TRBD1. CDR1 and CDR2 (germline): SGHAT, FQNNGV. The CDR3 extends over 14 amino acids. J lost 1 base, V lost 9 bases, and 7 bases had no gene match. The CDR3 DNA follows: TGTGCCAGGGAGAGGGGGACAGGCACAGATACGCAGTATTTT. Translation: CARERGTGTDTQYF.

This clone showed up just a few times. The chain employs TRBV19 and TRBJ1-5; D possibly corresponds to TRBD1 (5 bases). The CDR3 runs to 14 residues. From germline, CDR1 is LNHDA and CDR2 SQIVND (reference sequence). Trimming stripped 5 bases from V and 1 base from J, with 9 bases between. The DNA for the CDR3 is TGTGCCAGTAGTCTGGACACCAGCAATCAGCCCCAGCATTTT. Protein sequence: CASSLDTSNQPQHF.

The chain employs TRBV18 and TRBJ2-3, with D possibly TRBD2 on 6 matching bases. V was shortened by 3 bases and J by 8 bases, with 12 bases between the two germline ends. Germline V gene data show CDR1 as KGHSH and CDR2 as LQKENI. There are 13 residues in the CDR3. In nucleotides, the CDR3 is TGTGCCAGCTCACCCGGAGGGCCCGCTACGCAGTATTTT. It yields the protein CASSPGGPATQYF.

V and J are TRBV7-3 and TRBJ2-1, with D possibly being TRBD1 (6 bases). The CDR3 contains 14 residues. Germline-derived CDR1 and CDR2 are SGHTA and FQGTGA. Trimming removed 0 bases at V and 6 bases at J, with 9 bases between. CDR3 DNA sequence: TGTGCCAGCAGCTTAACCCTGACAGGCAATGAGCAGTTCTTC. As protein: CASSLTLTGNEQFF.

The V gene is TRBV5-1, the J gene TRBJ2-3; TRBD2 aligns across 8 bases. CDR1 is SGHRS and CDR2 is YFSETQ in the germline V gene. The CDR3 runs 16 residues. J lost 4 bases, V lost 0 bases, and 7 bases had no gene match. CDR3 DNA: TGCGCCAGCAGCTTGGGGAATAGCGGGGCCGCAGATACGCAGTATTTT. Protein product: CASSLGNSGAADTQYF.

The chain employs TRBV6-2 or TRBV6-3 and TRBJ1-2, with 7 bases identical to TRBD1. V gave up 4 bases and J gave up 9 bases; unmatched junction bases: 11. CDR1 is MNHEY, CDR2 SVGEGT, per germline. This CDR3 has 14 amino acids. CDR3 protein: CASSLRTGRKSYTF. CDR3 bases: TGTGCCAGCAGTTTAAGGACAGGAAGGAAGAGCTACACCTTC.